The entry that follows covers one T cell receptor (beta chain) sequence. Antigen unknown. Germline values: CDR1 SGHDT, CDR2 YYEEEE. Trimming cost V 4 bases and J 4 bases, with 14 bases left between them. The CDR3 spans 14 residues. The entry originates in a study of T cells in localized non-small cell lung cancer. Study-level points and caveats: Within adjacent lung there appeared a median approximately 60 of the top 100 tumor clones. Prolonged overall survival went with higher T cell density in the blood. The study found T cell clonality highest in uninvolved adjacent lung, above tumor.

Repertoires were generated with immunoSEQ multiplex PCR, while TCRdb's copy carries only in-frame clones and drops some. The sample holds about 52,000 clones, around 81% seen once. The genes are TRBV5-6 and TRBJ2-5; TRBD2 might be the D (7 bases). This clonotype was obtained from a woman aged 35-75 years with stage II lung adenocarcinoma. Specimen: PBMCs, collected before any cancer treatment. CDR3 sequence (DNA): TGTGCCAGCAGCAGGACCGGGGGGCTAGAGACCCAGTACTTC. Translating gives CASSRTGGLETQYF.